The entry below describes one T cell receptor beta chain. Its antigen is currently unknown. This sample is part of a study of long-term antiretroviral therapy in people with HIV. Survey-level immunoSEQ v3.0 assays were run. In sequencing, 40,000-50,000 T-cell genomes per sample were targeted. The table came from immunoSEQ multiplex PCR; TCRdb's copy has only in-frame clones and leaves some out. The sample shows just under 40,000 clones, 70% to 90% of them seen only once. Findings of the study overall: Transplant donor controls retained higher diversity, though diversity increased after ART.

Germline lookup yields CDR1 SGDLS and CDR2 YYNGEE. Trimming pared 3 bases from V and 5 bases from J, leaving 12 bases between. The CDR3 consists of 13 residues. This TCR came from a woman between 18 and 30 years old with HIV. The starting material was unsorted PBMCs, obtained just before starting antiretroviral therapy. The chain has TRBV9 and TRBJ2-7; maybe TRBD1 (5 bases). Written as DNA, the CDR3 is TGTGCCAGCAGCGCAGGGTTTTGGGACGAGCAGTACTTC. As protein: CASSAGFWDEQYF.